Listed below are T cell receptor beta chains from one sample, sequenced in a study of vaccination and CD4 T cells after COVID-19. In TCRdb, the PCR reads were re-called with MiXCR into one record per CDR3 protein. The data contain around 20,000 distinct CDR3 sequences, around 56% of them seen just once; the ten biggest clones take up 6.5% to 8%. No antigen has been assigned to these receptors. The sequences come from CD4+ T cells from blood, cultured in vitro, collected before SARS-CoV-2 vaccination. The receptors were gathered from a human donor who had recovered from COVID-19. CDR3s include the opening cysteine and the closing phenylalanine or tryptophan. The D gene is left open where the match is weak. Clone size is not always given. Where it is, it says once, few, many or a class for expanded clones.

V gene	clone size	D gene	J gene	CDR3 DNA	CDR3 protein
TRBV20-1	.	TRBD2	TRBJ2-1	TGCAGTCAATCCACGGCTAGCGGGAGCTTGGATGAGCAGTTCTTC	CSQSTASGSLDEQFF
TRBV10-3	.	.	TRBJ2-3	TGTGCCACGAAGACAGGCTCTAGCACAGATACGCAGTATTTT	CATKTGSSTDTQYF
TRBV27	.	.	TRBJ2-3	TGTGCCAGCAGTTCCCGTTCGGCGGCCTACACAGATACGCAGTATTTT	CASSSRSAAYTDTQYF
TRBV6-1	.	.	TRBJ1-5	TGTGCCAGCAGCTCCGGGGGGCCGGGGCGGCGGGCCCAGCATTTT	CASSSGGPGRRAQHF
TRBV6-5	.	.	TRBJ1-1	TGTGCCAGCAGTTACACAGGCAGGGGACGCACTGAAGCTTTCTTT	CASSYTGRGRTEAFF
TRBV7-9	few	.	TRBJ1-5	TGTGCCAGCAGCTTAGGCCGTGGGGCCAGGGGCAGCAATCAGCCCCAGCATTTT	CASSLGRGARGSNQPQHF
TRBV28	.	.	TRBJ2-4	TGTGCCAGCAGTTTACCCCGGGTCGGACAGGCCAAAAACATTCAGTACTTC	CASSLPRVGQAKNIQYF
TRBV4-1	.	TRBD1	TRBJ1-4	TGCGCCAGCAGCCAAGGGCTAACAGGGGGCAATAATGAAAAACTGTTTTTT	CASSQGLTGGNNEKLFF
TRBV11-3	.	TRBD1	TRBJ2-7	TGTGCCAGCAGCTTAGACGCCGGGACAGGGTCCCACGAGCAGTACTTC	CASSLDAGTGSHEQYF
TRBV20-1	.	.	TRBJ1-1	TGCAGTGCCTCCGCCCCATCCACAGGGCGCACTGAAGCTTTCTTT	CSASAPSTGRTEAFF
TRBV6-5	.	TRBD2	TRBJ2-3	TGTGCCAGCAGTTCACTAGCGGGCCTCACAGATACGCAGTATTTT	CASSSLAGLTDTQYF
TRBV6-2/TRBV6-3	.	TRBD2	TRBJ2-5	TGTGCCAGCAGTTATCCGCTTTGGGGGGGAACCGAAGAGACCCAGTACTTC	CASSYPLWGGTEETQYF
TRBV28	.	.	TRBJ2-3	TGTGCCAGCAGTAGGCCTACGGGAGTCTCGCAGTATTTT	CASSRPTGVSQYF
TRBV27	.	TRBD1	TRBJ2-7	TGTGCCAGCAGACGACAGGGTGGGCACGAGCAGTACTTC	CASRRQGGHEQYF
TRBV28	.	.	TRBJ2-3	TGTGCCAGCAGCTCCGACGGTATGGCTAGCACAGATACGCAGTATTTT	CASSSDGMASTDTQYF
TRBV28	.	.	TRBJ1-5	TGTGCCAGCAGTTCCCGGGACAACATTAATCAGCCCCAGCATTTT	CASSSRDNINQPQHF
TRBV5-4	once	.	TRBJ1-4	TGTGCCAGCAGCCTGGCGGGGCGCGAAAAACTGTTTTTT	CASSLAGREKLFF
TRBV6-1	.	.	TRBJ1-1	TGTGCCAGCAGTGAGGTGGGAGGGGACACTGAAGCTTTCTTT	CASSEVGGDTEAFF
TRBV2	.	.	TRBJ2-4	TGTGCCAGCAGGTCCGATAAAAACATTCAGTACTTC	CASRSDKNIQYF
TRBV20-1	.	TRBD1	TRBJ1-5	TGCAGTGCTAGCGGACAGGGCAGTAGCAATCAGCCCCAGCATTTT	CSASGQGSSNQPQHF
TRBV28	few	.	TRBJ2-2	TGTGCCAGCAGTTCCCCGGGACAGAACACCGGGGAGCTGTTTTTT	CASSSPGQNTGELFF
TRBV20-1	few	.	TRBJ2-3	TGCAGTGCGGCCGGGCTGAGCACAGATACGCAGTATTTT	CSAAGLSTDTQYF
TRBV6-5	few	.	TRBJ2-7	TGTGCCAGCAGTTACGAGGACGAGCAGTACTTC	CASSYEDEQYF
TRBV6-5	.	TRBD1	TRBJ2-2	TGTGCCAGCAGTTACTCGTGGGACAGGGAAAGTGGGGAGCTGTTTTTT	CASSYSWDRESGELFF
TRBV12-3/TRBV12-4	.	.	TRBJ1-5	TGTGCCAGCTCCCAGGACTGGGGCAATCAGCCCCAGCATTTT	CASSQDWGNQPQHF
TRBV7-9	few	.	TRBJ1-6	TGTGCCAGCAGCCGACGGGAAAATTCACCCCTCCACTTT	CASSRRENSPLHF
TRBV5-1	.	TRBD1	TRBJ1-1	TGCGCCAGCAGCGACAGGGGATTGAACACTGAAGCTTTCTTT	CASSDRGLNTEAFF
TRBV28	.	.	TRBJ1-2	TGTGCCAGCAGTTTAAGACTGAGTGGCTACACCTTC	CASSLRLSGYTF
TRBV20-1	few	.	TRBJ2-3	TGCAGTGCCCCTAAAGGCGCTACTATCACAGATACGCAGTATTTT	CSAPKGATITDTQYF
TRBV20-1	few	.	TRBJ2-1	TGCAGTGCTAGATCGGGGGAGAGCTCCTACAATGAGCAGTTCTTC	CSARSGESSYNEQFF
TRBV6-1	.	.	TRBJ2-7	TGTGCCAGCAGTGAAATGTCAGGAGATCAGTACTTC	CASSEMSGDQYF
TRBV28	.	.	TRBJ1-5	TGTGCCAGCAGGGGCCCGTATAGCAATCGGCCCCAGCATTTT	CASRGPYSNRPQHF
TRBV30	medium-sized	.	TRBJ1-2	TGTGCCTGGAGTGAAGGGACATGGAGAGCTAACTATGGCTACACCTTC	CAWSEGTWRANYGYTF
TRBV7-2	.	.	TRBJ2-7	TGTGCCAGCAGCCCCGGGGGCGGGAGTTATTACGAGCAGTACTTC	CASSPGGGSYYEQYF
TRBV20-1	.	.	TRBJ2-1	TGCAGTGCTCCCTGGCGGGTCCTACTAAATGAGCAGTTCTTC	CSAPWRVLLNEQFF
TRBV20-1	few	.	TRBJ1-1	TGCAGTGCTAGAGAGCTCGAGTCTTTCCAGGGAAGGAGGACTGAAGCTTTCTTT	CSARELESFQGRRTEAFF